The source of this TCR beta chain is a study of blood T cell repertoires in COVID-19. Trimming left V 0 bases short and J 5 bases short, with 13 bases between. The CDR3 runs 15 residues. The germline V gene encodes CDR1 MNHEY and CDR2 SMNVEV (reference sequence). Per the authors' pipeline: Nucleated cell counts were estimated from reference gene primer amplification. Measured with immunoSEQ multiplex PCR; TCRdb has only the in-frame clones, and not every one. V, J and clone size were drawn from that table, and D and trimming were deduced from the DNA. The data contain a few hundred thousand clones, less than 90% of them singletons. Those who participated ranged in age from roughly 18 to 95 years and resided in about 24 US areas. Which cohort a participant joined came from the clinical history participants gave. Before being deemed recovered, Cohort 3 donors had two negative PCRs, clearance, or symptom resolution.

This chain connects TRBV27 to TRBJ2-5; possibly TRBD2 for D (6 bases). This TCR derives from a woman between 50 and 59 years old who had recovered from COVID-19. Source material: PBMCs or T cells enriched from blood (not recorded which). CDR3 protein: CASSLSMGGRETQYF. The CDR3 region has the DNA TGTGCCAGCAGTTTATCTATGGGGGGTAGGGAGACCCAGTACTTC.